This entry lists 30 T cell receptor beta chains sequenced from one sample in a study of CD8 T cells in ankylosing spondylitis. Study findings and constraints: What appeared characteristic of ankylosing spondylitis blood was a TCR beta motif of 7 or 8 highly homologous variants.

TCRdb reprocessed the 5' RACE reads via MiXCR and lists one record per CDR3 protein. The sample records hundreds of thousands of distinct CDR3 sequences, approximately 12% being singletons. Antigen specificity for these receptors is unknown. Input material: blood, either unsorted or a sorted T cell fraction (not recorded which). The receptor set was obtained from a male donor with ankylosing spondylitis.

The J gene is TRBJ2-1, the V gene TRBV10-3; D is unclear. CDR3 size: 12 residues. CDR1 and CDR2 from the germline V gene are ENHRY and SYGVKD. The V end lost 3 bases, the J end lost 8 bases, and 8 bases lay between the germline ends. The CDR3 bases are TGTGCCATCAGTGAAGTAGGCGATGAGCAGTTCTTC. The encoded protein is CAISEVGDEQFF.

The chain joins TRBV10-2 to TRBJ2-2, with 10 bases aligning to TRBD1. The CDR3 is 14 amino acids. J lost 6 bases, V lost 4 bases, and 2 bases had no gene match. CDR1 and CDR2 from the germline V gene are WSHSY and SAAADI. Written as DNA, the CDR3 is TGCGCCAGCAGTGGGACAGGGGGGGCCGGGGAGCTGTTTTTT. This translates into CASSGTGGAGELFF.

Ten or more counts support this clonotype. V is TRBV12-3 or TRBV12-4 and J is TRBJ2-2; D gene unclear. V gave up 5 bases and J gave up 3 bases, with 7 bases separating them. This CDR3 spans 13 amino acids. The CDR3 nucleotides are TGTGCCAGCAGTCCACAGTACACCGGGGAGCTGTTTTTT. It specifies CASSPQYTGELFF.

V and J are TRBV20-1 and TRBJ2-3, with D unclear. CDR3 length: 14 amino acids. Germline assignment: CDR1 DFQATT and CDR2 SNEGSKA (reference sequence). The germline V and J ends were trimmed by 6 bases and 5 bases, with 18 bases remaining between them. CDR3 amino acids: CSALYAPPLDTQYF. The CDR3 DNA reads TGCAGTGCGCTTTACGCACCACCGTTAGATACGCAGTATTTT.

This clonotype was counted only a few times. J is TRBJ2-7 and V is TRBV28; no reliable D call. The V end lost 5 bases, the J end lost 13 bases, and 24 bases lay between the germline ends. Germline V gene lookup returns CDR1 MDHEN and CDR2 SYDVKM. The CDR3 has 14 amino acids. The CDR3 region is CASSPIPTPGYVYF. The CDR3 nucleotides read TGTGCCAGCAGTCCAATTCCCACACCAGGTTATGTATACTTC.

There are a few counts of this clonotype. The CDR3 DNA follows: TGTGCCGTCTTGCCCGCTTTCACAGATACGCAGTATTTT. Translation gives CAVLPAFTDTQYF. The chain combines TRBV10-3 with TRBJ2-3; D gene ambiguous. The CDR3 is 13 amino acids. Germline assignment: CDR1 ENHRY and CDR2 SYGVKD. V was shortened by 11 bases and J by 2 bases, with 14 bases between the two germline ends.

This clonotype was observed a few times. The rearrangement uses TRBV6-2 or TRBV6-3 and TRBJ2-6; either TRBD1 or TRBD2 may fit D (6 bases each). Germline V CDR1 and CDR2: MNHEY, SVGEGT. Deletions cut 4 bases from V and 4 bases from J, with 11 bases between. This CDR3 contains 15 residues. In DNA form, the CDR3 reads TGTGCCAGCAGTTCCCGGGGGCGGGGGGCCAACGTCCTGACTTTC. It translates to CASSSRGRGANVLTF.

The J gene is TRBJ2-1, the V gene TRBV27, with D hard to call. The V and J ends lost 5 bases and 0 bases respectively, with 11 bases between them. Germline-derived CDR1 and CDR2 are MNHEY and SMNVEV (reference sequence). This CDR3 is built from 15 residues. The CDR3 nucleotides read TGTGCCAGCAGTGCTGGCCTTCGCTCCTACAATGAGCAGTTCTTC. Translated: CASSAGLRSYNEQFF.

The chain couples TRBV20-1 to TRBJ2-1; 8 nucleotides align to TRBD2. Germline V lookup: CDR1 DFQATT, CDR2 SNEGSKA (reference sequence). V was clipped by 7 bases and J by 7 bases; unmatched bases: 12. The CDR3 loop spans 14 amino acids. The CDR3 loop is CSGPRGGLLNEQFF. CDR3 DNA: TGCAGTGGGCCACGGGGGGGCTTGCTAAATGAGCAGTTCTTC.

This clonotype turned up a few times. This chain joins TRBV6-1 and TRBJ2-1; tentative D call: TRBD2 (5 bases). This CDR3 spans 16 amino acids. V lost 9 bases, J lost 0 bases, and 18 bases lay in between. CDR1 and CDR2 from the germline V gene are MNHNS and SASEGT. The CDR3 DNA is TGTGCCAGTAGCTTGTGGCGGGCCGACTCCTACAATGAGCAGTTCTTC. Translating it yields CASSLWRADSYNEQFF.

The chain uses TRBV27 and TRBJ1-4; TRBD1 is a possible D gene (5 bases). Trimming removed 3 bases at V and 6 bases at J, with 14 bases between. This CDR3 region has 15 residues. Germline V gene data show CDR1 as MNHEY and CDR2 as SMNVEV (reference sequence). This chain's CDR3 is CASSLGGTAHEKLFF. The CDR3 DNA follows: TGTGCCAGCAGTTTGGGAGGGACGGCTCATGAAAAACTGTTTTTT.

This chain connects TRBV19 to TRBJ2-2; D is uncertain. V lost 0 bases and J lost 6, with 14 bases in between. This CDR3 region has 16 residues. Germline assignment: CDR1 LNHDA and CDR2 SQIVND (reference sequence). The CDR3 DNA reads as TGTGCCAGTAGTATAGATCACCGGACCCGGGCCGGGGAGCTGTTTTTT. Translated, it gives CASSIDHRTRAGELFF.

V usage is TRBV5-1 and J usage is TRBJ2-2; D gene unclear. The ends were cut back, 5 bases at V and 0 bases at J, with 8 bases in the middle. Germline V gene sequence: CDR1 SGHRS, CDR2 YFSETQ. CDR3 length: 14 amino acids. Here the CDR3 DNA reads TGCGCCAGCAGTAACGCAGCGAACACCGGGGAGCTGTTTTTT. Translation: CASSNAANTGELFF.

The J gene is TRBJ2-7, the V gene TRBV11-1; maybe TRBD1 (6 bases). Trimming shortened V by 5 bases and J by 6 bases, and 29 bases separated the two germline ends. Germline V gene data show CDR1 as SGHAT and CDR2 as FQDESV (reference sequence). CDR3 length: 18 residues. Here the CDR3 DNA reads TGTGCCAGCAGCCCCCACCCCCGCTATACAGGGTTCATCGGCGAGCAGTACTTC. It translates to CASSPHPRYTGFIGEQYF.

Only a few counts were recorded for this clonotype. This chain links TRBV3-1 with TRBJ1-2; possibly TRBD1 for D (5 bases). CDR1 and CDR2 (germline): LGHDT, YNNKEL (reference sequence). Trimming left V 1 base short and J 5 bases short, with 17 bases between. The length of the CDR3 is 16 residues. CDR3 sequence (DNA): TGTGCCAGCAGCCAAGGCCCGGGACCCCAGGGTTATGGCTACACCTTC. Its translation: CASSQGPGPQGYGYTF.

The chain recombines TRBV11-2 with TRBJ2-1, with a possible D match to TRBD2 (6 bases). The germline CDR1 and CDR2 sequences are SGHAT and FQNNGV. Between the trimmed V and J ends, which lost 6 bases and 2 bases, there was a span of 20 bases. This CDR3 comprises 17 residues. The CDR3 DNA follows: TGTGCCAGCAGGAGTTTGGCCGGGAGCAGCACCTACAATGAGCAGTTCTTC. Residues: CASRSLAGSSTYNEQFF.

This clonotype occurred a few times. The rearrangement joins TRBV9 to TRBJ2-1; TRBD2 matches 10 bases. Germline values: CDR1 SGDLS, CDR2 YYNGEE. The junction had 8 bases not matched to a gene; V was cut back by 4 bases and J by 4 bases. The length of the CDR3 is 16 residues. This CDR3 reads CASSPSMTSGYNEQFF. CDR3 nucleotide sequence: TGTGCCAGCAGCCCGAGTATGACTAGCGGGTACAATGAGCAGTTCTTC.

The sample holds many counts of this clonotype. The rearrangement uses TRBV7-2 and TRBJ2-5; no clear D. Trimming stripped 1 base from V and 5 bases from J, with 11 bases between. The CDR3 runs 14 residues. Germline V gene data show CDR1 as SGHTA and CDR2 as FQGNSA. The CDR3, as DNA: TGTGCCAGCAGCTTAGGCCCCTCTTGGGAGACCCAGTACTTC. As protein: CASSLGPSWETQYF. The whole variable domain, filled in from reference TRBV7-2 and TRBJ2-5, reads GAGVSQSPSNKVTEKGKDVELRCDPISGHTALYWYRQSLGQGLEFLIYFQGNSAPDKSGLPSDRFSAERTGGSVSTLTIQRTQQEDSAVYLCASSLGPSWETQYFGPGTRLLVL.

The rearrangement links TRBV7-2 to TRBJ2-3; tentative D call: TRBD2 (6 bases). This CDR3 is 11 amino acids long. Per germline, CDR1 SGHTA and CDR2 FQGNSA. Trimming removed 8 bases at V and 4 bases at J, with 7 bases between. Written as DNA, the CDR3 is TGTGCCAGCGGAGGGTCAGATACGCAGTATTTT. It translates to CASGGSDTQYF.

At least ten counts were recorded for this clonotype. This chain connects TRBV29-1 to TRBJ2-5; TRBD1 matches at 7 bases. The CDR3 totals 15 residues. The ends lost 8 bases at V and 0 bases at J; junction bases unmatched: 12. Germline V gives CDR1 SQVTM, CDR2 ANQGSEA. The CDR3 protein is CSIRDRDWDQETQYF. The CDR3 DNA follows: TGCAGCATACGAGACAGGGATTGGGACCAAGAGACCCAGTACTTC.

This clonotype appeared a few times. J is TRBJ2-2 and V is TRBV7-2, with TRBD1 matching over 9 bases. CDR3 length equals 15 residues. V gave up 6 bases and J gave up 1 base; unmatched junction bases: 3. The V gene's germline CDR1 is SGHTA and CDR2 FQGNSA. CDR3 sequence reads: CASRSGQGNTGELFF. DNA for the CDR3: TGTGCCAGCAGGTCGGGACAGGGGAACACCGGGGAGCTGTTTTTT. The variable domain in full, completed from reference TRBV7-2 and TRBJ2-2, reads GAGVSQSPSNKVTEKGKDVELRCDPISGHTALYWYRQSLGQGLEFLIYFQGNSAPDKSGLPSDRFSAERTGGSVSTLTIQRTQQEDSAVYLCASRSGQGNTGELFFGEGSRLTVL.

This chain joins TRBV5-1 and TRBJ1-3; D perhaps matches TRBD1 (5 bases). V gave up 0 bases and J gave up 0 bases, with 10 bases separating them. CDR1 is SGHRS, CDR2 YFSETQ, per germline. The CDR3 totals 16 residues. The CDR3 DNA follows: TGCGCCAGCAGCTTGGGAAGCAGGGCCTCTGGAAACACCATATATTTT. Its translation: CASSLGSRASGNTIYF. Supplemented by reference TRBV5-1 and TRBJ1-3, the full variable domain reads KAGVTQTPRYLIKTRGQQVTLSCSPISGHRSVSWYQQTPGQGLQFLFEYFSETQRNKGNFPGRFSGRQFSNSRSEMNVSTLELGDSALYLCASSLGSRASGNTIYFGEGSWLTVV.

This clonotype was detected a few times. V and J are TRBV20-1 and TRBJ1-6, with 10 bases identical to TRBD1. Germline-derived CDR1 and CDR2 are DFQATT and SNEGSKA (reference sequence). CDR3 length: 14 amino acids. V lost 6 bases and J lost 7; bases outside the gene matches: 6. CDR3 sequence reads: CSATPGQGNSPLHF. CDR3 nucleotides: TGCAGTGCCACCCCGGGACAGGGGAATTCACCCCTCCACTTT.

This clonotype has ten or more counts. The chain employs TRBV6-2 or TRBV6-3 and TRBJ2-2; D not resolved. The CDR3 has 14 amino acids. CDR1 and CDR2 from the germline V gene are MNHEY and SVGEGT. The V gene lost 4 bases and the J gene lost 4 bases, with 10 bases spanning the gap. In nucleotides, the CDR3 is TGTGCCAGCAGTTCTAACCTTATCACCGGGGAGCTGTTTTTT. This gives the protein CASSSNLITGELFF.

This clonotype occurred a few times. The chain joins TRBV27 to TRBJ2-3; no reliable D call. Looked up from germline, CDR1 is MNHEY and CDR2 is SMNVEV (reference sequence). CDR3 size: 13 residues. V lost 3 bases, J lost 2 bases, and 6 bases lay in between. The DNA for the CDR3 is TGTGCCAGCAGTTTTAAGAACACAGATACGCAGTATTTT. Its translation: CASSFKNTDTQYF.

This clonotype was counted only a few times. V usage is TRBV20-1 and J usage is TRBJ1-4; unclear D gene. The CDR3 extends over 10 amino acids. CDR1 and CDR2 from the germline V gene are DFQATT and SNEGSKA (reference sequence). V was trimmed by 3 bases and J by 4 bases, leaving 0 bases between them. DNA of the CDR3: TGCAGTGCTAGTAATGAAAAACTGTTTTTT. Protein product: CSASNEKLFF.

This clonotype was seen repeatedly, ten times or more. The CDR3: CASSRAGGEQFF. CDR3 bases: TGTGCCAGCAGCCGGGCGGGCGGTGAGCAGTTCTTC. The chain is built from TRBV11-3 and TRBJ2-1, with D possibly being TRBD2 (5 bases). The V and J ends lost 5 bases and 9 bases respectively, with 11 bases between them. Germline loops: CDR1 SGHNT, CDR2 YENEEA. This CDR3 region has 12 residues.

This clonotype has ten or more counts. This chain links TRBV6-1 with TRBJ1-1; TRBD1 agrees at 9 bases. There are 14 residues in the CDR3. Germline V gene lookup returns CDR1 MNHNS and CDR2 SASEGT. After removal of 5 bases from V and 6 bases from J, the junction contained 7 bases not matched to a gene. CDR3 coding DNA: TGTGCCAGCAGTCCCGGGACAGGGTTTGCTGAAGCTTTCTTT. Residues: CASSPGTGFAEAFF.

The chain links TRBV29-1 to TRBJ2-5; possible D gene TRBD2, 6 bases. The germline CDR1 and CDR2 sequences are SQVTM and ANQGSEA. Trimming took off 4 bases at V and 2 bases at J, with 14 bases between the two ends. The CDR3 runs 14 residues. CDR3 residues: CSVASGRTQETQYF. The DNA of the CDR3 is TGCAGCGTTGCTAGTGGGAGGACTCAAGAGACCCAGTACTTC. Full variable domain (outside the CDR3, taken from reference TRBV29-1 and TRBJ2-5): SAVISQKPSRDICQRGTSLTIQCQVDSQVTMMFWYRQQPGQSLTLIATANQGSEATYESGFVIDKFPISRPNLTFSTLTVSNMSPEDSSIYLCSVASGRTQETQYFGPGTRLLVL.

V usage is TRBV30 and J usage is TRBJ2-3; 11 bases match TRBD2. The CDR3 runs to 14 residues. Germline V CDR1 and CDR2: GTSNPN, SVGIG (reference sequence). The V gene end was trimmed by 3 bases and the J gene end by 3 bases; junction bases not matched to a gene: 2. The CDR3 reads CAWRSSGRTDTQYF. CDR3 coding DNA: TGTGCCTGGAGATCTAGCGGGAGGACAGATACGCAGTATTTT.